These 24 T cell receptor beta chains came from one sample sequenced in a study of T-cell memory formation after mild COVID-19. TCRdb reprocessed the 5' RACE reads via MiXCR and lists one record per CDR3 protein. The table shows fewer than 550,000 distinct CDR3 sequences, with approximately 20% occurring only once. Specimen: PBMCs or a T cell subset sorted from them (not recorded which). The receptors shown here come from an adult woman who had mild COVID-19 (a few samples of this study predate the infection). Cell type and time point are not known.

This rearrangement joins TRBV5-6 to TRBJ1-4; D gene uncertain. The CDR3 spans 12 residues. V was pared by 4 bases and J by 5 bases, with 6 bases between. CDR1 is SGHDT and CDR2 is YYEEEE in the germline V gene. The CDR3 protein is CASSPSNEKLFF. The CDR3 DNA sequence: TGTGCCAGCAGCCCTTCCAATGAAAAACTGTTTTTT. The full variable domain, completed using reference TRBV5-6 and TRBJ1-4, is DAGVTQSPTHLIKTRGQQVTLRCSPKSGHDTVSWYQQALGQGPQFIFQYYEEEERQRGNFPDRFSGHQFPNYSSELNVNALLLGDSALYLCASSPSNEKLFFGSGTQLSVL.

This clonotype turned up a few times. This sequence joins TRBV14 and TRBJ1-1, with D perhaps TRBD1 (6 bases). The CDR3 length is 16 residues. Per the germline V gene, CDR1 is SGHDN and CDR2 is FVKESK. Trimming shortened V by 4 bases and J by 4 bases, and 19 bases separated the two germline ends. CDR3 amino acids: CASSPYRQARGTEAFF. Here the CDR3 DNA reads TGTGCCAGCAGCCCCTACCGACAGGCCCGGGGCACTGAAGCTTTCTTT.

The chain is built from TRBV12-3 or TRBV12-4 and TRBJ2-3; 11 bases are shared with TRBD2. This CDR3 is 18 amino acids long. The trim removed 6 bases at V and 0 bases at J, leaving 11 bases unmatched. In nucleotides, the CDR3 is TGTGCCAGCAGCGTTCGGACTAGCGGGTATCAAAGCACAGATACGCAGTATTTT. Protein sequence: CASSVRTSGYQSTDTQYF.

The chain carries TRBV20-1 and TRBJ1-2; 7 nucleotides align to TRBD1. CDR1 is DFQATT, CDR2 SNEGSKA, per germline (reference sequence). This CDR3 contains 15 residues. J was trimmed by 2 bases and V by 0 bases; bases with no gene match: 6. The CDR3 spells CSARDLLGQNYGYTF. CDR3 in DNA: TGCAGTGCTAGAGATCTCCTGGGACAGAACTATGGCTACACCTTC.

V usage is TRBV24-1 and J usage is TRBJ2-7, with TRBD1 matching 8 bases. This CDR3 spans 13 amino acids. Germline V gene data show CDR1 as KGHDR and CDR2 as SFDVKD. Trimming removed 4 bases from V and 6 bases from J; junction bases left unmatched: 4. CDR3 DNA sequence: TGTGCCACCAGTGAGTACGACAGGGGCGAGCAGTACTTC. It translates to CATSEYDRGEQYF.

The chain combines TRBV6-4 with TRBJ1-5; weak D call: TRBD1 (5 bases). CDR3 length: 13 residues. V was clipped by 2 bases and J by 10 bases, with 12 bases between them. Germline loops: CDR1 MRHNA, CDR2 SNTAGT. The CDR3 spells CASSDTGYGPQHF. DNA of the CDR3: TGTGCCAGCAGTGACACAGGCTATGGACCCCAGCATTTT.

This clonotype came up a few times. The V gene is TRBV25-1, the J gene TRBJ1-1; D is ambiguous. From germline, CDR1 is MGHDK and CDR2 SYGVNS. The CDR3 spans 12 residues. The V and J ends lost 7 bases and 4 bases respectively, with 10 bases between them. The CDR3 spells CASTNVGTEAFF. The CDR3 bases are TGTGCCAGCACCAACGTGGGCACTGAAGCTTTCTTT.

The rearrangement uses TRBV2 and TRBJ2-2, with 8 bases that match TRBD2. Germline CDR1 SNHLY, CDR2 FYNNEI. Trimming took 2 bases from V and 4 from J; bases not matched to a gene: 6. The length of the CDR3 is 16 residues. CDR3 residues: CASSELERGSTGELFF. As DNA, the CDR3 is TGTGCCAGCAGTGAATTGGAGCGGGGGAGCACCGGGGAGCTGTTTTTT.

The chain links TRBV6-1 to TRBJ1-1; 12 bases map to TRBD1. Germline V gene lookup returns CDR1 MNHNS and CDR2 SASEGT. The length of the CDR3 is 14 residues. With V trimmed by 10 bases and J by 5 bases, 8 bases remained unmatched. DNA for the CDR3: TGTGCCATCACCGGGACAGGGGGCTGGACTGAAGCTTTCTTT. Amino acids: CAITGTGGWTEAFF.

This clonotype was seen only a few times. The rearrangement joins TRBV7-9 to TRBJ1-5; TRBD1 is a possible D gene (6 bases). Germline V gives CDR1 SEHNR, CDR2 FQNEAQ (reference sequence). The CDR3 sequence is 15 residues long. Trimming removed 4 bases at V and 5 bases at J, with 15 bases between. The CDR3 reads CASSSGGQGDQPQHF. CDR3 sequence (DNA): TGTGCCAGCAGCTCCGGGGGGCAGGGCGATCAGCCCCAGCATTTT.

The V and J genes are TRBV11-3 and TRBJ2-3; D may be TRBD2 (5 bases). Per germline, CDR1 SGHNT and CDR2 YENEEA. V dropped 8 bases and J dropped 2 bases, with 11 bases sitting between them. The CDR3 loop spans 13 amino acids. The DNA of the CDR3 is TGTGCCAGCCAGCGGTACCACACAGATACGCAGTATTTT. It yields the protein CASQRYHTDTQYF.

In nucleotides, the CDR3 is TGCGCCAGCAGGAATCTCCCGAGTGGAAACATTCAGTACTTC. This sequence encodes CASRNLPSGNIQYF. This rearrangement joins TRBV5-1 to TRBJ2-4; D remains unclear. Looked up from germline, CDR1 is SGHRS and CDR2 is YFSETQ. V lost 5 bases to trimming and J lost 6 bases, with 15 bases between them. CDR3 length: 14 residues.

Here the CDR3 reads CASSLAGQKLFF. The CDR3, as DNA: TGTGCCAGCAGCCTGGCGGGACAAAAACTGTTTTTT. The gene calls are TRBV2 and TRBJ1-4; weak D call: TRBD1 (5 bases). V lost 6 bases, J lost 9 bases, and 11 bases lay in between. This CDR3 contains 12 residues. Germline CDR1 is SNHLY and CDR2 is FYNNEI.

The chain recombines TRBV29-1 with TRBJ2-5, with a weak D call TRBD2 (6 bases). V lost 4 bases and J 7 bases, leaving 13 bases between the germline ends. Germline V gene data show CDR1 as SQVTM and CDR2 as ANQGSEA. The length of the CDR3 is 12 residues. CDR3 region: CSVGAGQGTQYF. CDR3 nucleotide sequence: TGCAGCGTTGGGGCGGGGCAGGGGACCCAGTACTTC.

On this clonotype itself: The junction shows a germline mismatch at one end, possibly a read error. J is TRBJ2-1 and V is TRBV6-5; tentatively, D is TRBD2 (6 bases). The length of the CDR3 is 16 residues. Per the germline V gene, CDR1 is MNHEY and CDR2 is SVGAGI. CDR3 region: CARSYEGTSTSNEQFF. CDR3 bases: TGTGCCAGGAGTTACGAGGGGACTTCAACCTCCAATGAGCAGTTCTTC.

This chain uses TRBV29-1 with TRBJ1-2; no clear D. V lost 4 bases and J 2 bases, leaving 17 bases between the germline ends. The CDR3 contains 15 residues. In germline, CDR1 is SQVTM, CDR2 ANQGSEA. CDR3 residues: CSVVGRLQTNYGYTF. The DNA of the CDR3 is TGCAGCGTTGTTGGGCGGTTACAGACAAACTATGGCTACACCTTC.

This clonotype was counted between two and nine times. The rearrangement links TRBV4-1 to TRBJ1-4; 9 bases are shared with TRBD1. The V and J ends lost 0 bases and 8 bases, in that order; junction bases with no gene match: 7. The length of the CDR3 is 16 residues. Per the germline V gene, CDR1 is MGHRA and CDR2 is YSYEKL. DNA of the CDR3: TGCGCCAGCAGCCAAGAGGGGCGGGACAGGGACGAAAAACTGTTTTTT. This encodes CASSQEGRDRDEKLFF.

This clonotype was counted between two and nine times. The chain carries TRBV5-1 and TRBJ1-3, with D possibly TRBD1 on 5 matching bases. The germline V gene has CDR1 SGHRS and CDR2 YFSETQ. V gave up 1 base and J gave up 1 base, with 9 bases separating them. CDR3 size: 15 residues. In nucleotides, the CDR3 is TGCGCCAGCAGCTTGCAAGGGGTTTCTGGAAACACCATATATTTT. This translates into CASSLQGVSGNTIYF.

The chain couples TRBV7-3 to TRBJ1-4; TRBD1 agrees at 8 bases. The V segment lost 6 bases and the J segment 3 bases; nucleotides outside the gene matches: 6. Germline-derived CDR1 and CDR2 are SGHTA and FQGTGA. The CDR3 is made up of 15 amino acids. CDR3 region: CASSETGAANEKLFF. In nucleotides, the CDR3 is TGTGCCAGCAGTGAGACAGGGGCAGCTAATGAAAAACTGTTTTTT.

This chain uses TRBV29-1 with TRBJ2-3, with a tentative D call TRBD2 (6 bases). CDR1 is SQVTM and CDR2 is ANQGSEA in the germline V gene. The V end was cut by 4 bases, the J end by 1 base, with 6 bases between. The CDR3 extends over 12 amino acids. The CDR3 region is CSVASGTDTQYF. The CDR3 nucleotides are TGCAGCGTTGCTAGCGGCACAGATACGCAGTATTTT.

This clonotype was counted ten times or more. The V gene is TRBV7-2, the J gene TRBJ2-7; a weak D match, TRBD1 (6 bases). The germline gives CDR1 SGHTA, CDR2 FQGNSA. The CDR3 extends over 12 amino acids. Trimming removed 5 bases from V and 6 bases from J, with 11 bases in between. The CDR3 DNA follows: TGTGCCAGCAGCCGCACAGGGCCCGAGCAGTACTTC. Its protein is CASSRTGPEQYF. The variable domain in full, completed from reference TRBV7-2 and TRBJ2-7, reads GAGVSQSPSNKVTEKGKDVELRCDPISGHTALYWYRQSLGQGLEFLIYFQGNSAPDKSGLPSDRFSAERTGGSVSTLTIQRTQQEDSAVYLCASSRTGPEQYFGPGTRLTVT.

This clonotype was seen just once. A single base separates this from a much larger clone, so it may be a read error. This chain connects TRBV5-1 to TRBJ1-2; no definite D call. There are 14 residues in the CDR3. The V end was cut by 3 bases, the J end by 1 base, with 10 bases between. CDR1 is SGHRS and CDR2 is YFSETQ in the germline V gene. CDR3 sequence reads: CASSSAGDNYGYTF. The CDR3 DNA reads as TGCGCCAGCAGCTCGGCCGGAGATAACTATGGCTACACCTTC.

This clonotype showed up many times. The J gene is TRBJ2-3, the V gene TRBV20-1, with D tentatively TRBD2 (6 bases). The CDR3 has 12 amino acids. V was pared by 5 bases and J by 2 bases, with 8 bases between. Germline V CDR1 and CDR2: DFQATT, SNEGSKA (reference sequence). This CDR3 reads CSAREPTDTQYF. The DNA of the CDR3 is TGCAGTGCTCGGGAGCCCACAGATACGCAGTATTTT.

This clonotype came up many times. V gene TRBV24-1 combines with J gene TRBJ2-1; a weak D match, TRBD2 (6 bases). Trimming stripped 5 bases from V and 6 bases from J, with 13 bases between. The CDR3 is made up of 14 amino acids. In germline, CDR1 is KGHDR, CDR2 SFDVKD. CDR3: CATSARGSSNEQFF. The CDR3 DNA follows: TGTGCCACCAGTGCCCGGGGGAGCAGCAATGAGCAGTTCTTC.